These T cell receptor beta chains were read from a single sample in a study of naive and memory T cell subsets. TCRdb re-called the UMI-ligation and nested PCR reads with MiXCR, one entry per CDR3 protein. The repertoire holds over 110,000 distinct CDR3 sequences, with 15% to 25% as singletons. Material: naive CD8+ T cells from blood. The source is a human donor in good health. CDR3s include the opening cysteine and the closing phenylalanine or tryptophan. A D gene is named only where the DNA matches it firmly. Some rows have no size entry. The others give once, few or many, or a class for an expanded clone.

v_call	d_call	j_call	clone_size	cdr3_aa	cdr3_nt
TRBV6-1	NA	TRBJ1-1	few	CASSEAGPGLNTEAFF	TGTGCCAGCAGTGAAGCGGGTCCGGGACTGAACACTGAAGCTTTCTTT
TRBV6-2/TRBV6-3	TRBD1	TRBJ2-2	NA	CASSYPDRIEVNTGELFF	TGTGCCAGCAGTTACCCGGACAGGATCGAGGTTAACACCGGGGAGCTGTTTTTT
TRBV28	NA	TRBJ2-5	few	CASSSPGAQETQYF	TGTGCCAGCAGTTCCCCCGGGGCACAAGAGACCCAGTACTTC
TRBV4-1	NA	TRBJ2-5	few	CASSQVGQTQYF	TGCGCCAGCAGCCAAGTGGGGCAGACCCAGTACTTC
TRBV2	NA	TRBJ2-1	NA	CASSEVWRGADNEQFF	TGTGCCAGCAGTGAAGTGTGGAGGGGTGCGGACAATGAGCAGTTCTTC
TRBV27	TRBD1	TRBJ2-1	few	CASSLTGAYNEQFF	TGTGCCAGCAGTTTGACAGGGGCCTACAATGAGCAGTTCTTC
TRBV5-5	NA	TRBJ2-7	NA	CASSFVSGDNYEQYF	TGTGCCAGCAGCTTCGTCAGCGGGGACAACTACGAGCAGTACTTC
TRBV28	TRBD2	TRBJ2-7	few	CASSPLAENSYEQYF	TGTGCCAGCAGTCCACTAGCGGAGAACTCCTACGAGCAGTACTTC
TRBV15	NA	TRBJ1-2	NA	CATSRDQTVLYGYTF	TGTGCCACCAGCAGAGATCAGACAGTCCTCTATGGCTACACCTTC
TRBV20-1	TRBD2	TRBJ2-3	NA	CSARSTLGLAGVTDTQYF	TGCAGTGCTAGATCAACCCTGGGACTAGCGGGAGTCACAGATACGCAGTATTTT
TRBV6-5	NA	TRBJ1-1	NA	CASRQGHTVETEAFF	TGTGCCAGCAGGCAAGGTCACACCGTGGAAACTGAAGCTTTCTTT
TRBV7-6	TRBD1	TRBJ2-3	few	CASSQGQGWADTQYF	TGTGCCAGCAGCCAGGGACAGGGGTGGGCAGATACGCAGTATTTT
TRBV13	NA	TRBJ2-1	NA	CASSLAPRVGSEQFF	TGTGCCAGCAGCCTAGCGCCCAGAGTCGGTTCCGAGCAGTTCTTC
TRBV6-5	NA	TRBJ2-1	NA	CAIRRGNEQFF	TGTGCCATACGGAGGGGAAATGAGCAGTTCTTC
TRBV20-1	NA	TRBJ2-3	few	CSATGIRGLGDTQYF	TGCAGTGCCACCGGGATTCGGGGGTTGGGAGATACGCAGTATTTT
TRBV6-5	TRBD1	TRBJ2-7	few	CASSSYLRDSNNEQYF	TGTGCCAGCAGTTCTTATCTGAGGGACAGTAACAACGAGCAGTACTTC
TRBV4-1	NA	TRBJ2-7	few	CASSQGSLAPYEQYF	TGCGCCAGCAGCCAAGGGTCGCTAGCACCCTACGAGCAGTACTTC
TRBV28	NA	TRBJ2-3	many	CASSFRGADTQYF	TGTGCCAGCAGTTTTAGAGGCGCGGATACGCAGTATTTT
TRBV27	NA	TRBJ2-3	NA	CASAEVGDTQYF	TGTGCCAGCGCCGAGGTGGGGGATACGCAGTATTTT
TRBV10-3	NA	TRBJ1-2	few	CAISESQGSAYTNYGYTF	TGTGCCATCAGTGAGTCACAAGGGTCCGCGTACACTAACTATGGCTACACCTTC
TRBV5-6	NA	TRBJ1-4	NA	CASSFRGINEKLFF	TGTGCCAGCAGCTTTAGAGGGATTAATGAAAAACTGTTTTTT
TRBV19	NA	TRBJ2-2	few	CASSSTDTGELFF	TGTGCCAGTTCGAGCACGGACACCGGGGAGCTGTTTTTT
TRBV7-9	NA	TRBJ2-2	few	CASSYRRENTGELFF	TGTGCCAGCAGTTACCGTAGGGAGAACACCGGGGAGCTGTTTTTT
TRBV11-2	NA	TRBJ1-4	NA	CASSLDLGGDNEKLFF	TGTGCCAGCAGCTTAGATCTTGGAGGGGATAATGAAAAACTGTTTTTT
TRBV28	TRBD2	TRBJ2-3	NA	CASSLGVSGNTDTQYF	TGTGCCAGCAGCTTGGGGGTTAGCGGGAACACAGATACGCAGTATTTT
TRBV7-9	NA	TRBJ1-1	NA	CASSSAGTLNTEAFF	TGTGCCAGCAGCTCCGCCGGGACACTGAACACTGAAGCTTTCTTT
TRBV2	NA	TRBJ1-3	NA	CASGSSGNTIYF	TGTGCCAGCGGGAGCTCTGGAAACACCATATATTTT
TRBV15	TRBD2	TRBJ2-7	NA	CATSRDVSGASGYYEQYF	TGTGCCACCAGCAGAGACGTCTCCGGGGCTAGCGGTTATTACGAGCAGTACTTC
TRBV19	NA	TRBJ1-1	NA	CASSIIGNTEAFF	TGTGCCAGTAGTATTATTGGGAACACTGAAGCTTTCTTT
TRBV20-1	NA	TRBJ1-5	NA	CSASLARDNQPQHF	TGCAGTGCTAGCCTGGCCAGAGATAATCAGCCCCAGCATTTT
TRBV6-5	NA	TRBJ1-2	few	CASSSDITGAYGYTF	TGTGCCAGCAGCTCCGACATCACGGGGGCCTATGGCTACACCTTC
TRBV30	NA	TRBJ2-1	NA	CAWRSPQSSYNEQFF	TGTGCCTGGAGGAGCCCACAGAGCTCCTACAATGAGCAGTTCTTC
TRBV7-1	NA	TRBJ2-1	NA	CASSSKGNEQFF	TGTGCCAGCAGCTCGAAGGGTAATGAGCAGTTCTTC
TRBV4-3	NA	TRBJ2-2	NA	CASSQRGNTGELFF	TGCGCCAGCAGCCAACGAGGGAACACCGGGGAGCTGTTTTTT
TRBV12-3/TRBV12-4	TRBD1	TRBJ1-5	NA	CASSPGAQGHNLASHSLSNQPQHF	TGTGCCAGCAGTCCCGGAGCACAGGGGCATAACCTGGCAAGCCATAGCCTGTCTAATCAGCCCCAGCATTTT
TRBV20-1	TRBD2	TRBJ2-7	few	CSARDWAMAGVGEQYF	TGCAGTGCTAGAGATTGGGCTATGGCGGGAGTAGGCGAGCAGTACTTC
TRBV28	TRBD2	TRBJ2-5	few	CASSFQRESQETQYF	TGTGCCAGCAGTTTCCAGCGGGAGTCCCAAGAGACCCAGTACTTC
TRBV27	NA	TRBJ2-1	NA	CASSYRNRINEQFF	TGTGCCAGCAGTTACCGGAACAGGATCAATGAGCAGTTCTTC
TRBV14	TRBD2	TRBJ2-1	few	CASSPEETSGSPSPYNEQFF	TGTGCCAGCAGCCCCGAAGAGACTAGCGGGAGCCCAAGCCCCTACAATGAGCAGTTCTTC
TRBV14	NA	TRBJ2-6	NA	CASSPLRAGANVLTF	TGTGCCAGCAGCCCATTAAGGGCTGGGGCCAACGTCCTGACTTTC
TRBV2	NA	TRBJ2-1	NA	CASSDSFYNEQFF	TGTGCCAGCAGTGACTCATTTTACAATGAGCAGTTCTTC
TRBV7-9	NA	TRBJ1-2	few	CASSNGGGPGDGYTF	TGTGCCAGCAGCAATGGGGGAGGGCCTGGTGATGGCTACACCTTC
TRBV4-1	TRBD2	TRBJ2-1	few	CASSQIAGEGSYEQFF	TGCGCCAGCAGCCAGATAGCGGGAGAGGGGTCGTATGAGCAGTTCTTC
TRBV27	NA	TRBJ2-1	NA	CATSRASSYNEQFF	TGTGCCACGTCCCGGGCTAGCTCCTACAATGAGCAGTTCTTC
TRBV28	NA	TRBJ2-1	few	CASSLLGTGSNEQFF	TGTGCCAGCAGTTTGTTGGGTACGGGTTCTAATGAGCAGTTCTTC
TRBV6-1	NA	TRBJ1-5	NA	CASSEYPRDNQPQHF	TGTGCCAGCAGTGAATATCCGAGGGACAATCAGCCCCAGCATTTT
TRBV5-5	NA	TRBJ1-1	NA	CASTNRVGEAFF	TGTGCCAGCACAAACAGGGTCGGTGAAGCTTTCTTT